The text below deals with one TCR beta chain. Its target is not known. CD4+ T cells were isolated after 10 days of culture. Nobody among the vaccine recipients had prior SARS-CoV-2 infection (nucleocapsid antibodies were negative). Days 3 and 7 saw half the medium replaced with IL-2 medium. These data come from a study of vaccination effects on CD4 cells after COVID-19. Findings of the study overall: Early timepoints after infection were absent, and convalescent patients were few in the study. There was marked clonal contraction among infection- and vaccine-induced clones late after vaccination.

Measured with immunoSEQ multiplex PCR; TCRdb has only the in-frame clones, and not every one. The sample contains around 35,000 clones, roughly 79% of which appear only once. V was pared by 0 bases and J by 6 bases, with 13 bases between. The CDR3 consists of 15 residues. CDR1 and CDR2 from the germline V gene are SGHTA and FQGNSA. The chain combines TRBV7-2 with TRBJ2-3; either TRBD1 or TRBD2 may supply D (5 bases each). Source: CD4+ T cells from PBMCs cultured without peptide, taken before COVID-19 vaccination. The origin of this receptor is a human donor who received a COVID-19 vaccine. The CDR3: CASSLASLAGDTQYF. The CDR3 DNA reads TGTGCCAGCAGCTTAGCGAGCCTAGCAGGGGATACGCAGTATTTT.